The present TCR beta chain was sequenced within a study of long-term antiretroviral therapy in people with HIV. Germline CDR1 SGHVS, CDR2 FNYEAQ. V was shortened by 5 bases and J by 7 bases, with 21 bases between the two germline ends. The CDR3 has 15 amino acids. With survey level as its setting, the immunoSEQ assay was v3.0. Produced via immunoSEQ multiplex PCR; TCRdb's table is partial and in-frame only. The sample records fewer than 45,000 clones, roughly 96% being singletons. The sample in question was unsorted PBMCs, obtained 3.7 years after starting antiretroviral therapy. This clonotype was obtained from a woman in her 50s with HIV. The rearrangement links TRBV7-6 to TRBJ2-7; possible D gene TRBD1, 6 bases. The DNA for the CDR3 is TGTGCCAGCAGCACAACCGGGACAATGGGCGGGGAGCAGTACTTC. This encodes CASSTTGTMGGEQYF.